The 8 T cell receptor beta chains given below trace back to one sample, sequenced in a study of blood T cell repertoires in COVID-19. The repertoire was sequenced with immunoSEQ multiplex PCR; TCRdb's copy has only in-frame clones and lacks some. The sample shows about 310,000 clones, roughly 89% of them seen only once. What was sequenced was PBMCs or T cells enriched from blood (not recorded which). All receptors derive from a woman younger than 35 who had recovered from COVID-19.

This chain joins TRBV6-2 or TRBV6-3 and TRBJ1-2, with a possible D match to TRBD1 (5 bases). CDR3 length: 13 amino acids. Trimming removed 5 bases at V and 8 bases at J, with 15 bases between. Per germline, CDR1 MNHEY and CDR2 SVGEGT. CDR3 region: CASSRAGPTGYTF. The CDR3 DNA is TGTGCCAGCAGTCGCGCAGGGCCTACAGGCTACACCTTC.

The chain employs TRBV29-1 and TRBJ1-4, with TRBD1 matching 10 bases. The CDR3 covers 13 residues. Germline CDR1 reads SQVTM; CDR2 reads ANQGSEA. The ends lost 4 bases at V and 10 bases at J; junction bases unmatched: 6. DNA for the CDR3: TGCAGCGTTGGGTCCGGGACAGGGGTAAAACTGTTTTTT. This codes for CSVGSGTGVKLFF.

The chain links TRBV5-4 to TRBJ2-7; 7 bases agree with TRBD1. The CDR3 is 13 amino acids. CDR1 and CDR2 from the germline V gene are SGHNT and YYREEE (reference sequence). J was trimmed by 2 bases and V by 5 bases; bases with no gene match: 4. Here the CDR3 DNA reads TGTGCCAGCAGTTTCGGGACAGCCTACGAGCAGTACTTC. It yields the protein CASSFGTAYEQYF.

V gene TRBV7-3 combines with J gene TRBJ2-3; TRBD2 matches at 7 bases. V gave up 6 bases and J gave up 5 bases; unmatched junction bases: 8. This CDR3 spans 14 amino acids. Germline CDR1 and CDR2: SGHTA and FQGTGA. This CDR3 is CASRLGGGGDTQYF. In DNA form, the CDR3 reads TGTGCCAGCAGACTGGGCGGGGGAGGAGATACGCAGTATTTT.

This clone was recorded once. The chain links TRBV4-2 to TRBJ2-5; D ambiguous. CDR1 and CDR2 from the germline V gene are LGHNA and YNFKEQ. The CDR3 consists of 13 residues. The V end lost 1 base, the J end lost 5 bases, and 8 bases lay between the germline ends. CDR3 bases: TGTGCCAGCAGCCAAGTAGGAGAGGAGACCCAGTACTTC. Encoded protein: CASSQVGEETQYF.

V and J are TRBV27 and TRBJ1-2; D is possibly TRBD1 (6 bases). Trimming shortened V by 6 bases and J by 0 bases, and 11 bases separated the two germline ends. Germline-derived CDR1 and CDR2 are MNHEY and SMNVEV (reference sequence). CDR3 length equals 14 residues. CDR3 amino acids: CASRPDSPNYGYTF. CDR3 coding DNA: TGTGCCAGCAGGCCGGACAGTCCTAACTATGGCTACACCTTC.

The chain joins TRBV7-9 to TRBJ2-1, with 11 bases matching TRBD2. The CDR3 contains 18 residues. V shed 8 bases and J 2 bases; nucleotides not matched to a gene: 14. Germline V gene lookup returns CDR1 SEHNR and CDR2 FQNEAQ (reference sequence). The DNA of the CDR3 is TGTGCCAGCCCTGGGGGGACTAGCGGAGCCCCAACCTACAATGAGCAGTTCTTC. As protein: CASPGGTSGAPTYNEQFF.

This chain joins TRBV6-5 and TRBJ2-2, with 7 bases aligning to TRBD1. V was pared by 6 bases and J by 3 bases, with 7 bases of the junction left unmatched. CDR1 and CDR2 (germline): MNHEY, SVGAGI. This CDR3 is built from 15 residues. CDR3 in amino acids: CASRPDRVDTGELFF. The CDR3 DNA sequence: TGTGCCAGCAGACCCGACAGGGTAGACACCGGGGAGCTGTTTTTT.